This TCR beta chain was identified in a study of blood T cell repertoires in COVID-19. Study summary: Collection of acute and convalescent COVID-19 samples took place in the United States, Italy and Spain.

V gave up 3 bases and J gave up 7 bases, with 16 bases separating them. CDR1 is MNHEY, CDR2 SVGAGI, per germline. The CDR3 sequence is 16 residues long. Profiling relied on immunoSEQ multiplex PCR, and the TCRdb table lists in-frame clones only, not all of them. The sample records about 280,000 clones, 85% being singletons. Sequencing was performed on PBMCs or T cells enriched from blood (not recorded which). The TCR sequence derives from a woman between 45 and 65 years old who had recovered from COVID-19. This sequence joins TRBV6-5 and TRBJ1-6; D remains ambiguous. In nucleotides, the CDR3 is TGTGCCAGCAGTTATGTCGGAGGGCGCAAAAATTCACCCCTCCACTTT. This encodes CASSYVGGRKNSPLHF.